This is a list of T cell receptor beta chains from one sample in a study of early T cells in non-severe SARS-CoV-2 infection. TCRdb reprocessed the 5' RACE reads with MiXCR, giving one entry per CDR3 protein. The sample records about 35,000 distinct CDR3 sequences, under 7% being singletons. Sequencing was done on a sample of whole blood. The receptors derive from an adult who was a healthcare worker with PCR-confirmed SARS-CoV-2 infection or an uninfected control (not recorded which). CDR3s include the opening cysteine and the closing phenylalanine or tryptophan. The order of the fields is clone size, D gene, V gene, J gene, CDR3 protein, CDR3 DNA. The D gene is left open where the match is weak. Size is stated for part of the rows, as once, few or many counts, or as a class when the clone is expanded.

size: many
D: -
V: TRBV6-5
J: TRBJ2-7
CDR3: CASRLNPAGEDSEQYF
DNA: TGTGCCAGCAGACTCAACCCGGCCGGGGAAGATAGCGAGCAGTACTTC

size: many
D: -
V: TRBV7-8
J: TRBJ2-7
CDR3: CASRPTGSPSYEQYF
DNA: TGTGCCAGCAGACCAACAGGGTCCCCTTCCTACGAGCAGTACTTC

size: many
D: -
V: TRBV7-6
J: TRBJ2-1
CDR3: CASSFSSAGYNEQFF
DNA: TGTGCCAGCAGCTTTTCTAGTGCGGGATACAATGAGCAGTTCTTC

size: few
D: TRBD2
V: TRBV5-1
J: TRBJ2-1
CDR3: CASSSGRGRNEQFF
DNA: TGCGCCAGCAGCAGCGGGAGAGGTCGGAATGAGCAGTTCTTC

size: -
D: -
V: TRBV5-1
J: TRBJ2-5
CDR3: CASSFSPAVMETQYF
DNA: TGCGCCAGCAGCTTTTCGCCGGCTGTTATGGAGACCCAGTACTTC

size: many
D: -
V: TRBV20-1
J: TRBJ2-1
CDR3: CSAGRGNEQFF
DNA: TGCAGTGCTGGCCGGGGGAATGAGCAGTTCTTC

size: many
D: -
V: TRBV28
J: TRBJ2-7
CDR3: CASTLGGYEQYF
DNA: TGTGCCAGCACCCTGGGCGGCTACGAGCAGTACTTC

size: many
D: -
V: TRBV2
J: TRBJ2-6
CDR3: CASSGILNSGANVLTF
DNA: TGTGCCAGCAGTGGAATACTGAACTCTGGGGCCAACGTCCTGACTTTC

size: -
D: -
V: TRBV28
J: TRBJ2-7
CDR3: CASSLRAGDHPSRYF
DNA: TGTGCCAGCAGTTTAAGGGCGGGCGATCACCCCTCGCGGTACTTC

size: -
D: -
V: TRBV11-2
J: TRBJ1-1
CDR3: CASSLVGGGTEAFF
DNA: TGTGCCAGCAGCTTAGTCGGAGGAGGCACTGAAGCTTTCTTT

size: many
D: -
V: TRBV28
J: TRBJ2-3
CDR3: CASSFTAAQYTDTQYF
DNA: TGTGCCAGCAGTTTTACGGCAGCCCAGTACACAGATACGCAGTATTTT

size: many
D: -
V: TRBV10-3
J: TRBJ1-1
CDR3: CATGRTNTEAFF
DNA: TGTGCCACAGGGAGGACGAACACTGAAGCTTTCTTT

size: few
D: TRBD2
V: TRBV3-1
J: TRBJ2-3
CDR3: CASSQGTSGSSSADTQYF
DNA: TGTGCCAGCAGCCAAGGGACTAGCGGGAGTTCCAGCGCAGATACGCAGTATTTT

size: many
D: -
V: TRBV5-1
J: TRBJ2-3
CDR3: CASSYTDTQYF
DNA: TGCGCCAGCTCTTACACAGATACGCAGTATTTT

size: many
D: -
V: TRBV6-5
J: TRBJ2-4
CDR3: CASSYSSEGAKNIQYF
DNA: TGTGCCAGCAGTTACTCTTCTGAGGGGGCCAAAAACATTCAGTACTTC

size: many
D: -
V: TRBV4-3
J: TRBJ2-2
CDR3: CASSPAGTKTGELFF
DNA: TGCGCCAGCAGCCCAGCCGGGACAAAGACCGGGGAGCTGTTTTTT

size: -
D: TRBD1
V: TRBV20-1
J: TRBJ2-5
CDR3: CSAPGQQKETQYF
DNA: TGCAGTGCTCCGGGACAGCAAAAAGAGACCCAGTACTTC

size: many
D: -
V: TRBV20-1
J: TRBJ1-1
CDR3: CSASGHRDYTEAFF
DNA: TGCAGTGCTAGTGGACATAGGGATTACACTGAAGCCTTCTTT

size: few
D: -
V: TRBV7-2
J: TRBJ2-7
CDR3: CASSLGRASSYEQYF
DNA: TGTGCCAGCAGCTTAGGCAGGGCGAGCTCCTACGAGCAGTACTTC

size: many
D: -
V: TRBV11-2
J: TRBJ2-6
CDR3: CASSLRGLETLKSGANVLTF
DNA: TGTGCCAGCAGCTTAAGAGGACTGGAGACCCTCAAGTCTGGGGCCAACGTCCTGACTTTC

size: many
D: -
V: TRBV5-8
J: TRBJ2-1
CDR3: CASSFHNEQFF
DNA: TGTGCCAGCAGCTTCCACAATGAGCAGTTCTTC

size: few
D: TRBD1
V: TRBV19
J: TRBJ2-1
CDR3: CASWDRQLDQGNEQFF
DNA: TGTGCCAGCTGGGACAGGCAGCTGGACCAGGGCAATGAGCAGTTCTTC

size: many
D: TRBD2
V: TRBV4-2
J: TRBJ2-1
CDR3: CASSQGASGTYNEQFF
DNA: TGTGCCAGCAGCCAAGGAGCTAGCGGGACCTACAATGAGCAGTTCTTC

size: many
D: TRBD2
V: TRBV2
J: TRBJ2-1
CDR3: CASGTGLAGYNEQFF
DNA: TGTGCCAGCGGGACGGGACTAGCGGGATACAATGAGCAGTTCTTC

size: many
D: -
V: TRBV29-1
J: TRBJ2-5
CDR3: CSVVGRTSYF
DNA: TGCAGCGTTGTTGGGCGGACTTCTTACTTC

size: -
D: -
V: TRBV11-2
J: TRBJ2-3
CDR3: CASSLRGNRQYF
DNA: TGTGCCAGCAGCTTACGAGGGAATAGGCAGTATTTT

size: many
D: -
V: TRBV20-1
J: TRBJ2-7
CDR3: CSGGDSYEQYF
DNA: TGCAGTGGGGGGGACTCCTACGAGCAGTACTTC

size: few
D: -
V: TRBV7-2
J: TRBJ1-5
CDR3: CASSLDGPQHF
DNA: TGTGCCAGCAGCTTGGACGGGCCCCAGCATTTT

size: many
D: -
V: TRBV5-1
J: TRBJ2-7
CDR3: CASSPSLSAGEQYF
DNA: TGCGCCAGCAGCCCTAGCCTTTCCGCCGGCGAGCAGTACTTC

size: -
D: -
V: TRBV6-6
J: TRBJ1-1
CDR3: CASSSVTQGHTAFF
DNA: TGTGCCAGCAGTTCCGTAACGCAGGGCCACACTGCTTTCTTT

size: few
D: TRBD2
V: TRBV6-5
J: TRBJ2-7
CDR3: CASRPGLAGIYEQYF
DNA: TGTGCCAGCAGACCCGGACTAGCGGGAATATACGAGCAGTACTTC

size: -
D: -
V: TRBV7-9
J: TRBJ1-1
CDR3: CASSSQLTAGEAFF
DNA: TGTGCCAGCAGTTCCCAATTGACGGCTGGTGAAGCTTTCTTT

size: many
D: -
V: TRBV12-3/TRBV12-4
J: TRBJ2-5
CDR3: CASSRVGGQETQYF
DNA: TGTGCCAGCAGTCGAGTGGGAGGACAAGAGACCCAGTACTTC

size: few
D: -
V: TRBV18
J: TRBJ2-3
CDR3: CASSVSTDTQYF
DNA: TGTGCCAGCTCAGTGTCAACAGATACGCAGTATTTT

size: few
D: -
V: TRBV20-1
J: TRBJ2-7
CDR3: CSAPPGSYEQYF
DNA: TGCAGTGCCCCCCCGGGCTCCTACGAGCAGTACTTC

size: -
D: -
V: TRBV7-6
J: TRBJ1-6
CDR3: CASSGQFGSPLHF
DNA: TGTGCCAGCAGCGGACAGTTTGGCTCACCCCTCCACTTT

size: few
D: -
V: TRBV12-3/TRBV12-4
J: TRBJ2-1
CDR3: CASSEPPLDAYNEQFF
DNA: TGTGCCAGCAGTGAGCCCCCGCTAGATGCCTACAATGAGCAGTTCTTC

size: many
D: -
V: TRBV18
J: TRBJ1-5
CDR3: CASSPASWAYSNQPQHF
DNA: TGTGCCAGCTCACCCGCCTCCTGGGCTTATAGCAATCAGCCCCAGCATTTT

size: many
D: TRBD1
V: TRBV7-9
J: TRBJ2-3
CDR3: CASTTGTESTDTQYF
DNA: TGTGCCAGCACGACCGGGACAGAAAGCACAGATACGCAGTATTTT

size: many
D: -
V: TRBV21-1
J: TRBJ1-2
CDR3: CAKWGASNYGYTF
DNA: TGTGCCAAATGGGGGGCATCTAACTATGGCTACACCTTC